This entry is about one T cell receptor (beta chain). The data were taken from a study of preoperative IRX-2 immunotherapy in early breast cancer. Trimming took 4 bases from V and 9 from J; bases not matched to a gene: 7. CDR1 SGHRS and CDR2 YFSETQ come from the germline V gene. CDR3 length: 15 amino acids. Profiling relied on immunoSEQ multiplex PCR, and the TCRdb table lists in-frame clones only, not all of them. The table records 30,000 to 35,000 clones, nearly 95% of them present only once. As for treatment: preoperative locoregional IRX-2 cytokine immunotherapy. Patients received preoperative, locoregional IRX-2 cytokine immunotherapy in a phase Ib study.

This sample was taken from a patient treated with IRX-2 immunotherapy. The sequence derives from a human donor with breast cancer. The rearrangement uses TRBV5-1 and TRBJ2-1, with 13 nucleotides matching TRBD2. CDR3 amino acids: CASSTGLAGAGEQFF. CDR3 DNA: TGCGCCAGCAGCACCGGACTAGCGGGAGCGGGTGAGCAGTTCTTC. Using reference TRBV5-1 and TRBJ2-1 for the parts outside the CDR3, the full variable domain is KAGVTQTPRYLIKTRGQQVTLSCSPISGHRSVSWYQQTPGQGLQFLFEYFSETQRNKGNFPGRFSGRQFSNSRSEMNVSTLELGDSALYLCASSTGLAGAGEQFFGPGTRLTVL.